These T cell receptor beta chains were read from a single sample in a study of regulatory T cells in long-lasting Graves disease. TCRdb recomputed calls from the multiplex PCR reads with MiXCR, one row per CDR3 protein. In the table there are about 300,000 distinct CDR3 sequences, 22% of which are singletons. This sample comprised peripheral blood mononuclear cells (PBMCs), obtained when the disease was refractory, from a patient treated with antithyroid drugs. Receptors originate from a female donor with Graves disease. Each CDR3 is given with its conserved first and last residue. A D gene is named only where the DNA matches it firmly. Where a row states a size, it is once, few, many or the class of an expanded clone; other rows omit it.

size | J | D | V | DNA | CDR3
NA | TRBJ1-1 | TRBD1 | TRBV18 | TGTGCCAGCTCAGGGGACAGGTCGGCCACTGAAGCTTTCTTT | CASSGDRSATEAFF
many | TRBJ2-7 | TRBD2 | TRBV7-2 | TGTGCCAGCAGCTTCCTGGGACTAGCGATCGAGCAGTACTTC | CASSFLGLAIEQYF
many | TRBJ2-7 | TRBD1 | TRBV2 | TGTGCCAGCAGTCGTCCGGGACAGGGGCGCGAGCAGTACTTC | CASSRPGQGREQYF
many | TRBJ1-1 | TRBD1 | TRBV20-1 | TGCAGTGCTACCACCTTGACAGGGATTGGGACTGAAGCTTTCTTT | CSATTLTGIGTEAFF
NA | TRBJ2-7 | NA | TRBV28 | TGTGCCAGCAGTCAGGGGAGCTCCTACGAGCAGTACTTC | CASSQGSSYEQYF
many | TRBJ2-2 | NA | TRBV27 | TGTGCCAGCAGTTTATTTGGAGGGGACGCCGGGGAGCTGTTTTTT | CASSLFGGDAGELFF
NA | TRBJ2-7 | TRBD2 | TRBV28 | TGTGCCAGCAGTTTCTCGGCTAGCGGGACCTACGAGCAGTACTTC | CASSFSASGTYEQYF
once | TRBJ2-2 | NA | TRBV5-4 | TGTGCCAGCAGCTTGTATGGGGGCGGCACCGGGGAGCTGTTTTTT | CASSLYGGGTGELFF
NA | TRBJ2-3 | NA | TRBV12-3/TRBV12-4 | TGTGCCAGCAGTTCTTTCTACTCTAGGGGGACAGATACGCAGTATTTT | CASSSFYSRGTDTQYF
many | TRBJ2-7 | NA | TRBV7-2 | TGTGCCAGCAGTTTGGTGGAGGGACCCTACGAGCAGTACTTC | CASSLVEGPYEQYF
many | TRBJ1-1 | TRBD1 | TRBV27 | TGTGCCAGCAGTGCTGGGACAGGACAACTAACTAGGAACACTGAAGCTTTCTTT | CASSAGTGQLTRNTEAFF
many | TRBJ1-1 | TRBD1 | TRBV15 | TGTGCCACCAGCAGAGTAGGGACAGCTGAAGCTTTCTTT | CATSRVGTAEAFF
NA | TRBJ2-7 | NA | TRBV24-1 | TGTGCCACCAGACGGGGTCTTAGAAGAGTGGTCTCCTACGAGCAGTACTTC | CATRRGLRRVVSYEQYF
many | TRBJ1-2 | NA | TRBV2 | TGTGCCAGCAGTGAAGCCAGGACTAACTATGGCTACACCTTC | CASSEARTNYGYTF
many | TRBJ1-3 | NA | TRBV11-1 | TGTGCCAGCAGCTTTCGGACAGTCTCTGGAAACACCATATATTTT | CASSFRTVSGNTIYF
NA | TRBJ2-2 | NA | TRBV18 | TGTGCCAGCTCACCAGGGGGCAACACCGGGGAGCTGTTTTTT | CASSPGGNTGELFF
many | TRBJ1-2 | TRBD1 | TRBV6-2/TRBV6-3 | TGTGCCAGCAGTTCCCTACTACAGGGGACCAACTATGGCTACACCTTC | CASSSLLQGTNYGYTF
few | TRBJ2-2 | TRBD2 | TRBV28 | TGTGCCAGCAGTTCCCCTTGGACTAGCGGGAACACCGGGGAGCTGTTTTTT | CASSSPWTSGNTGELFF
many | TRBJ1-1 | NA | TRBV2 | TGTGCCAGCAGGACAGGAGGCACTGAAGCTTTCTTT | CASRTGGTEAFF
few | TRBJ2-2 | NA | TRBV5-6 | TGTGCCAGCAGCTTGATACGGGAAAGCACCGGGGAGCTGTTTTTT | CASSLIRESTGELFF
many | TRBJ2-5 | NA | TRBV7-9 | TGTGCCAGCAGCTTTCAGGGGTTTTTCGAGACCCAGTACTTC | CASSFQGFFETQYF
few | TRBJ1-2 | TRBD1 | TRBV18 | TGTGCCAGCTCACCAGACAGGGGAGATGGCTACACCTTC | CASSPDRGDGYTF
NA | TRBJ1-6 | NA | TRBV27 | TGTGCCAGCAGTTTGAAGGGGGTGAATTCACCCCTCCACTTT | CASSLKGVNSPLHF
few | TRBJ1-1 | NA | TRBV7-2 | TGTGCCAGCAGCTCCGACGGGACTAGAGGGACTGAAGCTTTCTTT | CASSSDGTRGTEAFF
NA | TRBJ1-1 | NA | TRBV29-1 | TGCAGCGCTGTGGGGGGGCGGGGTAGGACTGAAGCTTTCTTT | CSAVGGRGRTEAFF
NA | TRBJ2-2 | NA | TRBV7-6 | TGTGCCAGCAGCTTTACGGCAGAAACGAACACCGGGGAGCTGTTTTTT | CASSFTAETNTGELFF
many | TRBJ2-7 | NA | TRBV6-1 | TGTGCCAGCAGCCGTTCTCCCTACGAGCAGTACTTC | CASSRSPYEQYF
NA | TRBJ2-1 | TRBD2 | TRBV7-9 | TGTGCCAGCAGCTTAGTTGCGGGAGTTTGGAATGAGCAGTTCTTC | CASSLVAGVWNEQFF
many | TRBJ1-1 | NA | TRBV7-2 | TGTGCCACCAGGGAGGGCACTGAAGCTTTCTTT | CATREGTEAFF
NA | TRBJ2-7 | TRBD2 | TRBV28 | TGTGCCAGCACTTCCTCGGGACTAGCCGCCTACGAGCAGTACTTC | CASTSSGLAAYEQYF
many | TRBJ2-7 | TRBD2 | TRBV3-1 | TGTGCCAGCAGCCCCCCGGGACTAGCGGGGCACGAGCAGTACTTC | CASSPPGLAGHEQYF
many | TRBJ2-5 | TRBD2 | TRBV29-1 | TGCAGCGTCGGACTAGCGGGAGAAGAGACCCAGTACTTC | CSVGLAGEETQYF
NA | TRBJ2-3 | NA | TRBV11-2 | TGTGCCAGCAGCTTAGGGGAAGACCGGGACTCGCTAAACCCAGATACGCAGTATTTT | CASSLGEDRDSLNPDTQYF
many | TRBJ2-1 | NA | TRBV6-2/TRBV6-3 | TGTGCCAGCAGTTACCAGCGAGCTAATGAGCAGTTCTTC | CASSYQRANEQFF
many | TRBJ1-5 | NA | TRBV12-3/TRBV12-4 | TGTGCCAGCAGCCGGGACACCTATCAGCCCCAGCATTTT | CASSRDTYQPQHF